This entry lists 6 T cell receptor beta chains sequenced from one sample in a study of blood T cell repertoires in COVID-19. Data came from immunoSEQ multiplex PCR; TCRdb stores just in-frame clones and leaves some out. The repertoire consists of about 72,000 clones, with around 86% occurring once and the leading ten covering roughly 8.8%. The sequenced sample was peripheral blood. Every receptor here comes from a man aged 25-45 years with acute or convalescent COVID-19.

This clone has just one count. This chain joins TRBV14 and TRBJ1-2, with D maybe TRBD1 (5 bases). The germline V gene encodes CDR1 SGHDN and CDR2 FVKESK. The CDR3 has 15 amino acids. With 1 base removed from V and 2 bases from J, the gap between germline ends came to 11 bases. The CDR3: CASSQGPDTNYGYTF. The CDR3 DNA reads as TGTGCCAGCAGCCAAGGCCCGGACACCAACTATGGCTACACCTTC.

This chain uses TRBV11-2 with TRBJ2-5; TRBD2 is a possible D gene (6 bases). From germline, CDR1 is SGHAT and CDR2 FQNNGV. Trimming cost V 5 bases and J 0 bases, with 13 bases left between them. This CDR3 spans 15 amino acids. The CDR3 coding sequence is TGTGCCAGCAGCCGGGGACTCCAGTACCAAGAGACCCAGTACTTC. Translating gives CASSRGLQYQETQYF.

The chain's CDR3 is CAGTQLLQGDYGYTF. The CDR3 DNA sequence: TGTGCCGGGACCCAACTTCTTCAGGGTGACTATGGCTACACCTTC. The chain carries TRBV30 and TRBJ1-2, with a possible D match to TRBD1 (5 bases). From germline, CDR1 is GTSNPN and CDR2 SVGIG (reference sequence). CDR3 length: 15 residues. Trimming took off 8 bases at V and 3 bases at J, with 22 bases between the two ends.

CDR3 nucleotide sequence: TGTGCCAGCAGACTCTTCGGTGGGGCCAACGTCCTGACTTTC. It yields the protein CASRLFGGANVLTF. The rearrangement uses TRBV11-2 and TRBJ2-6; D not resolved. Germline V gene lookup returns CDR1 SGHAT and CDR2 FQNNGV. The ends were cut back, 6 bases at V and 3 bases at J, with 9 bases in the middle. The CDR3 sequence is 14 residues long.

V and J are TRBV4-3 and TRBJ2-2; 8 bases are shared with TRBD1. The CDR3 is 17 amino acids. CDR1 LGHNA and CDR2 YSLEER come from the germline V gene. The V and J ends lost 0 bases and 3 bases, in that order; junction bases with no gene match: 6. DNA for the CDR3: TGCGCCAGCAGCCAAGACCTGGGGACAGGATACACCGGGGAGCTGTTTTTT. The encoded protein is CASSQDLGTGYTGELFF.

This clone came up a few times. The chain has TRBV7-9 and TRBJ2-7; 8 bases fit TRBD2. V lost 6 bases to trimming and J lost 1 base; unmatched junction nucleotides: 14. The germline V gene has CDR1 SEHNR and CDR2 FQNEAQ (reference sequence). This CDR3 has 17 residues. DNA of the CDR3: TGTGCCAGCAGTCTCCGCAGCGGGAGCCCCTTATCCTACGAGCAGTACTTC. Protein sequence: CASSLRSGSPLSYEQYF.